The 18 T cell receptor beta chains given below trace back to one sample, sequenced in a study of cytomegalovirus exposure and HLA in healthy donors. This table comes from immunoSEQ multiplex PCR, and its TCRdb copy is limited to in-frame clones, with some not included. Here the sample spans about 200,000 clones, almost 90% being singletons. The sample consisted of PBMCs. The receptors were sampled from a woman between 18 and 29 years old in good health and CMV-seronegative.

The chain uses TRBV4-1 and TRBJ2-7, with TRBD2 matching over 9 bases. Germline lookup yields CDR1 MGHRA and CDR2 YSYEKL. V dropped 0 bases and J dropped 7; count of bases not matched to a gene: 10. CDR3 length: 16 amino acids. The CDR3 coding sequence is TGCGCCAGCAGCCAAGACGGTCCAGCGGGAGGATGGGAGCAGTACTTC. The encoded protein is CASSQDGPAGGWEQYF.

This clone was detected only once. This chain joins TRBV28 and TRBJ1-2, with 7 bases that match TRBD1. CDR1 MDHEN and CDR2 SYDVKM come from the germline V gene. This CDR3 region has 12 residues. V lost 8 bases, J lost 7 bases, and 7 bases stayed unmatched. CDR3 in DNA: TGTGCCAGCCTAAGGACAGGAAGTGGCTACACCTTC. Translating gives CASLRTGSGYTF.

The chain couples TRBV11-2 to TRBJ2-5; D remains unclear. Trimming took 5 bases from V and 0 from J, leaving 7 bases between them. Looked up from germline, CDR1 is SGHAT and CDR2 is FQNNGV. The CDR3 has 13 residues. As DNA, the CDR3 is TGTGCCAGCAGCCCCGAGTACCAAGAGACCCAGTACTTC. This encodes CASSPEYQETQYF. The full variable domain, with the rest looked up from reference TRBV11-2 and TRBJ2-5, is EAGVAQSPRYKIIEKRQSVAFWCNPISGHATLYWYQQILGQGPKLLIQFQNNGVVDDSQLPKDRFSAERLKGVDSTLKIQPAKLEDSAVYLCASSPEYQETQYFGPGTRLLVL.

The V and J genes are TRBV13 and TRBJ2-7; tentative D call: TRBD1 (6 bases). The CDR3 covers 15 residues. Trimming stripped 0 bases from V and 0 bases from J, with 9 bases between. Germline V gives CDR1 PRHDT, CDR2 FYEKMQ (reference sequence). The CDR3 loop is CASSLGGDTSYEQYF. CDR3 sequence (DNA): TGTGCCAGCAGCTTAGGCGGGGACACCTCCTACGAGCAGTACTTC.

CDR3 amino acids: CSVTSRVTNNEQFF. The CDR3 DNA is TGCAGCGTTACTAGCCGTGTCACGAACAATGAGCAGTTCTTC. The chain carries TRBV29-1 and TRBJ2-1; possibly TRBD2 for D (6 bases). Trimming removed 5 bases at V and 5 bases at J, with 16 bases between. The length of the CDR3 is 14 residues. Germline V lookup: CDR1 SQVTM, CDR2 ANQGSEA.

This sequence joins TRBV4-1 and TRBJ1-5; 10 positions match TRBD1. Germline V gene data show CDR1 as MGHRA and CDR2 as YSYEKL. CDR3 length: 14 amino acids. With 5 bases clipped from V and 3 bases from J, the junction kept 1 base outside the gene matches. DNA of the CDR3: TGCGCCAGCAGCGGGACAGGGGTCAATCAGCCCCAGCATTTT. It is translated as CASSGTGVNQPQHF.

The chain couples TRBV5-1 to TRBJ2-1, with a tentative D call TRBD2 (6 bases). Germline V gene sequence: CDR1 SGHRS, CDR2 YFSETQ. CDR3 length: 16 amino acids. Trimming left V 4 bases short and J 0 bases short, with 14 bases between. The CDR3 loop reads CASSVQVGGSYNEQFF. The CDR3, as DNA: TGCGCCAGCAGCGTGCAAGTGGGAGGCTCCTACAATGAGCAGTTCTTC. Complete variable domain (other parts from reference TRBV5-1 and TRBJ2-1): KAGVTQTPRYLIKTRGQQVTLSCSPISGHRSVSWYQQTPGQGLQFLFEYFSETQRNKGNFPGRFSGRQFSNSRSEMNVSTLELGDSALYLCASSVQVGGSYNEQFFGPGTRLTVL.

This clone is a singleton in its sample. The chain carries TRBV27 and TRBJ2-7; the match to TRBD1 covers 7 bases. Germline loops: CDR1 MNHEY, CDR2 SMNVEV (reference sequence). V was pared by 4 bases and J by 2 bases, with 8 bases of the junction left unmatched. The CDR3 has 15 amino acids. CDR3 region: CASSSAGTAAYEQYF. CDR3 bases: TGTGCCAGCAGTTCCGCCGGGACAGCTGCCTACGAGCAGTACTTC.

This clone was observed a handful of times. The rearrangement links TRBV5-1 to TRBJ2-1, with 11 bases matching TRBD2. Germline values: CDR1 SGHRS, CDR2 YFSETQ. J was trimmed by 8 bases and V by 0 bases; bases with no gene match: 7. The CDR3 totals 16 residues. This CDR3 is CASSLDPIAGGYEQFF. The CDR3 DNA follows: TGCGCCAGCAGCTTGGACCCGATAGCGGGAGGGTATGAGCAGTTCTTC. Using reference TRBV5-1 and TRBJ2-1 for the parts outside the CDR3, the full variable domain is KAGVTQTPRYLIKTRGQQVTLSCSPISGHRSVSWYQQTPGQGLQFLFEYFSETQRNKGNFPGRFSGRQFSNSRSEMNVSTLELGDSALYLCASSLDPIAGGYEQFFGPGTRLTVL.

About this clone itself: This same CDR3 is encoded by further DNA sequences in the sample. The CDR3 sequence is CASSLLAGDEQYF. CDR3 bases: TGTGCCAGCAGTTTACTAGCGGGAGACGAGCAGTACTTC. V is TRBV27 and J is TRBJ2-7; 10 positions match TRBD2. The CDR3 spans 13 residues. Germline V lookup: CDR1 MNHEY, CDR2 SMNVEV (reference sequence). The V and J ends lost 2 bases and 5 bases, in that order; junction bases with no gene match: 0.

The CDR3 sequence: CASSPRDRGVEQYF. For the CDR3, the DNA is TGCGCCAGCAGCCCCCGGGACAGGGGCGTCGAGCAGTACTTC. V usage is TRBV5-1 and J usage is TRBJ2-7; 10 bases line up with TRBD1. With 4 bases clipped from V and 6 bases from J, the junction kept 7 bases outside the gene matches. This CDR3 region has 14 residues. CDR1 is SGHRS, CDR2 YFSETQ, per germline. Full variable domain (outside the CDR3, taken from reference TRBV5-1 and TRBJ2-7): KAGVTQTPRYLIKTRGQQVTLSCSPISGHRSVSWYQQTPGQGLQFLFEYFSETQRNKGNFPGRFSGRQFSNSRSEMNVSTLELGDSALYLCASSPRDRGVEQYFGPGTRLTVT.

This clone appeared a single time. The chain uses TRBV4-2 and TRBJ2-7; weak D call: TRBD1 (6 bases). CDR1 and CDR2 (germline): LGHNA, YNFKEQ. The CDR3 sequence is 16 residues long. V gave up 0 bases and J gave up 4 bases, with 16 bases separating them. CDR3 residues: CASSQDFETGAYEQYF. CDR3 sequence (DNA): TGTGCCAGCAGCCAAGATTTTGAGACAGGCGCTTACGAGCAGTACTTC.

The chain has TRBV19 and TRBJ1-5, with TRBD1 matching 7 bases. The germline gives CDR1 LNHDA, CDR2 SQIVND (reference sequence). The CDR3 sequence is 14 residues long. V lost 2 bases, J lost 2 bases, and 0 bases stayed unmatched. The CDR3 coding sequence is TGTGCCAGTAGTATAACAGGGGGCAATCAGCCCCAGCATTTT. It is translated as CASSITGGNQPQHF.

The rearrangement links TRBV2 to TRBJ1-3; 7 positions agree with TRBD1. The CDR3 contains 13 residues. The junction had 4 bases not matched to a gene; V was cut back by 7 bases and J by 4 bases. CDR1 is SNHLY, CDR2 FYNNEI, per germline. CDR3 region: CASTLDRGNTIYF. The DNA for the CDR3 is TGTGCCAGCACCCTGGACAGGGGAAACACCATATATTTT.

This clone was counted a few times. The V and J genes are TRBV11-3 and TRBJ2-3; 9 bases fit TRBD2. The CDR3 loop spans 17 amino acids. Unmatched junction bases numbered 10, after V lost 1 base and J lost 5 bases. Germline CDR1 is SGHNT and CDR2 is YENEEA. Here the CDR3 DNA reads TGTGCCAGCAGCTTAGGTCAGCGGGAGGTCGGTGGAGATACGCAGTATTTT. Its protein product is CASSLGQREVGGDTQYF.

CDR3 residues: CASRSLQGAYEQYF. Written as DNA, the CDR3 is TGTGCCAGCAGGTCTCTACAGGGGGCCTACGAGCAGTACTTC. The V gene is TRBV5-5, the J gene TRBJ2-7; 8 bases align to TRBD1. CDR1 SGHKS and CDR2 YYEKEE come from the germline V gene (reference sequence). Trimming removed 5 bases from V and 2 bases from J; junction bases left unmatched: 6. There are 14 residues in the CDR3. The variable domain in full, completed from reference TRBV5-5 and TRBJ2-7, reads DAGVTQSPTHLIKTRGQQVTLRCSPISGHKSVSWYQQVLGQGPQFIFQYYEKEERGRGNFPDRFSARQFPNYSSELNVNALLLGDSALYLCASRSLQGAYEQYFGPGTRLTVT.

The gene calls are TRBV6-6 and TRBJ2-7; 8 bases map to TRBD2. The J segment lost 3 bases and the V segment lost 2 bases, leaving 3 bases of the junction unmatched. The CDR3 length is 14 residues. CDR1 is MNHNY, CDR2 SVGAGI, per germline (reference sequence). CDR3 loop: CASSYTSGGYEQYF. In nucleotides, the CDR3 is TGTGCCAGCAGTTACACCAGCGGGGGCTACGAGCAGTACTTC.

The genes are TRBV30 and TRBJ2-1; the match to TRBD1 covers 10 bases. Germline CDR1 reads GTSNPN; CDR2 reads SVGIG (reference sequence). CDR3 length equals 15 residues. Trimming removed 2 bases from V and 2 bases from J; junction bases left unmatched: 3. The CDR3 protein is CAWSSDRGAYNEQFF. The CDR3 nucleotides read TGTGCCTGGAGTTCGGACAGGGGGGCCTACAATGAGCAGTTCTTC.